The 30 T cell receptor beta chains presented below share a single source sample, sequenced in a study of early T cells in non-severe SARS-CoV-2 infection. TCRdb re-analysed the 5' RACE reads in MiXCR, keeping a single row per CDR3 protein. This repertoire shows 55,000 or so distinct CDR3 sequences, around a tenth found once; its top ten account for about a tenth. What was sequenced was whole blood. These receptors originate from an adult who was a healthcare worker with PCR-confirmed SARS-CoV-2 infection or an uninfected control (not recorded which).

With respect to this clonotype: This is likely a read error, given that the CDR3 carries no conserved phenylalanine or tryptophan at its end. The chain is built from TRBV18 and TRBJ1-2, with D hard to call. The germline V gene has CDR1 KGHSH and CDR2 LQKENI. The V gene lost 2 bases and the J gene lost 5 bases, with 12 bases spanning the gap. The CDR3 has 14 residues. The CDR3 DNA sequence: TGTGCCAGCTCACCAGGCCAGGCTACTTATGGCTACACCTCC. This codes for CASSPGQATYGYTS.

The V call is TRBV2, the J call TRBJ2-5; D not resolved. This CDR3 comprises 13 residues. The germline CDR1 and CDR2 sequences are SNHLY and FYNNEI. V dropped 4 bases and J dropped 1 base, with 7 bases sitting between them. CDR3 sequence: CASSVNSQETQYF. CDR3 in DNA: TGTGCCAGCAGTGTTAACAGCCAAGAGACCCAGTACTTC.

There are a few counts of this clonotype. The J gene is TRBJ2-5, the V gene TRBV5-4; possible D gene TRBD2, 5 bases. Per germline, CDR1 SGHNT and CDR2 YYREEE (reference sequence). Trimming left V 4 bases short and J 1 base short, with 11 bases between. There are 14 residues in the CDR3. CDR3 sequence reads: CASSLPRVQETQYF. CDR3 bases: TGTGCCAGCAGCCTCCCGCGGGTCCAAGAGACCCAGTACTTC. The entire variable domain, with the rest obtained from reference TRBV5-4 and TRBJ2-5, is as follows: ETGVTQSPTHLIKTRGQQVTLRCSSQSGHNTVSWYQQALGQGPQFIFQYYREEENGRGNFPPRFSGLQFPNYSSELNVNALELDDSALYLCASSLPRVQETQYFGPGTRLLVL.

This clonotype was seen more than once but under ten times. This chain's CDR3 is CAWSLKGGQETQYF. CDR3 DNA: TGTGCCTGGAGTCTTAAAGGGGGGCAAGAGACCCAGTACTTC. This chain links TRBV30 with TRBJ2-5; tentatively, D is TRBD1 or TRBD2 (6 bases each). Germline V gene data show CDR1 as GTSNPN and CDR2 as SVGIG (reference sequence). The CDR3 runs 14 residues. Trimming removed 2 bases from V and 2 bases from J, with 12 bases in between.

This clonotype was seen a few times. The CDR3 region is CASTPRGAYNEQFF. DNA of the CDR3: TGTGCCAGCACACCCCGGGGGGCCTACAATGAGCAGTTCTTC. V and J are TRBV12-3 or TRBV12-4 and TRBJ2-1; 7 nucleotides align to TRBD2. With V trimmed by 7 bases and J by 2 bases, 5 bases remained unmatched. CDR3 length: 14 residues.

The CDR3 loop reads CSVEDGQGSYEQYF. CDR3 sequence (DNA): TGCAGCGTTGAAGACGGGCAGGGTTCGTACGAGCAGTACTTC. The rearrangement links TRBV29-1 to TRBJ2-7; the D gene is possibly TRBD1 (5 bases). This CDR3 is 14 amino acids long. Germline CDR1 is SQVTM and CDR2 is ANQGSEA. Trimming stripped 0 bases from V and 4 bases from J, with 13 bases between.

J is TRBJ2-1 and V is TRBV7-9; D might be TRBD2 (6 bases). The CDR3 loop spans 15 amino acids. Per germline, CDR1 SEHNR and CDR2 FQNEAQ (reference sequence). Trimming removed 3 bases from V and 6 bases from J, with 15 bases in between. As DNA, the CDR3 is TGTGCCAGCAGCTTCCCGGTCTCGGGACTCAATGAGCAGTTCTTC. The encoded protein is CASSFPVSGLNEQFF.

V usage is TRBV20-1 and J usage is TRBJ2-7; TRBD2 matches at 7 bases. The trim removed 5 bases at V and 5 bases at J, leaving 9 bases unmatched. This CDR3 has 13 residues. Germline V lookup: CDR1 DFQATT, CDR2 SNEGSKA (reference sequence). CDR3 loop: CSAGGNRGDEQYF. The CDR3 nucleotides read TGCAGTGCTGGCGGGAATCGGGGGGACGAGCAGTACTTC.

This clonotype turned up a few times. This chain links TRBV29-1 with TRBJ2-7, with D possibly being TRBD1 (5 bases). The V end was cut by 2 bases, the J end by 2 bases, with 10 bases between. Germline V lookup: CDR1 SQVTM, CDR2 ANQGSEA. This CDR3 region has 13 residues. CDR3: CSVEQGSPYEQYF. In DNA form, the CDR3 reads TGCAGCGTTGAACAGGGAAGCCCCTACGAGCAGTACTTC.

This clonotype turned up a few times. The genes are TRBV9 and TRBJ1-1, with D tentatively TRBD1 (5 bases). The CDR3 contains 16 residues. Trimming cost V 2 bases and J 1 base, with 15 bases left between them. Germline CDR1 SGDLS, CDR2 YYNGEE. For the CDR3, the DNA is TGTGCCAGCAGCGTCGCCCCAGGGAGCCAGAACACTGAAGCTTTCTTT. This gives the protein CASSVAPGSQNTEAFF.

The chain joins TRBV10-3 to TRBJ2-7; no firm D call. The CDR3 length is 12 residues. Deletions cut 6 bases from V and 4 bases from J, with 10 bases between. Germline CDR1 reads ENHRY; CDR2 reads SYGVKD. CDR3 in amino acids: CAISSVEYEQYF. CDR3 DNA: TGTGCCATCAGCTCGGTGGAGTACGAGCAGTACTTC.

This clonotype has just a few counts. The gene calls are TRBV5-6 and TRBJ2-7, with D perhaps matching TRBD2 (5 bases). CDR1 is SGHDT and CDR2 is YYEEEE in the germline V gene. V lost 1 base, J lost 6 bases, and 8 bases lay in between. CDR3 length: 12 amino acids. The CDR3: CASSLPEGEQYF. Written as DNA, the CDR3 is TGTGCCAGCAGCTTGCCCGAGGGCGAGCAGTACTTC.

This chain joins TRBV29-1 and TRBJ1-2; 9 nucleotides align to TRBD1. Unmatched junction bases numbered 8, after V lost 5 bases and J lost 7 bases. Germline V lookup: CDR1 SQVTM, CDR2 ANQGSEA. The CDR3 length is 13 residues. In DNA form, the CDR3 reads TGCAGCGTTTCCGGGACAGGGAAGGGTGGCTACACCTTC. Encoded protein: CSVSGTGKGGYTF.

This clonotype was seen many times. The chain combines TRBV28 with TRBJ2-7; D ambiguous. CDR3 size: 11 residues. The V end lost 5 bases, the J end lost 7 bases, and 9 bases lay between the germline ends. Germline loops: CDR1 MDHEN, CDR2 SYDVKM. In DNA form, the CDR3 reads TGTGCCAGCAGTACCCTACGGGAGCAGTACTTC. Its translation is CASSTLREQYF.

This clonotype was seen repeatedly, ten times or more. The chain couples TRBV2 to TRBJ1-3; D gene ambiguous. Trimming removed 5 bases from V and 3 bases from J, with 11 bases in between. Germline CDR1 is SNHLY and CDR2 is FYNNEI. The CDR3 runs to 14 residues. CDR3 in amino acids: CASSTGPHGNTIYF. CDR3 DNA: TGTGCCAGCAGTACCGGGCCCCATGGAAACACCATATATTTT.

The CDR3 is CAWNPGPPKTQYF. The CDR3, as DNA: TGTGCCTGGAACCCGGGACCACCGAAAACGCAGTATTTT. The chain carries TRBV30 and TRBJ2-3; either TRBD1 or TRBD2 may supply D (5 bases each). The germline V gene encodes CDR1 GTSNPN and CDR2 SVGIG (reference sequence). The length of the CDR3 is 13 residues. V lost 4 bases and J 9 bases, leaving 17 bases between the germline ends.

The sample holds many counts of this clonotype. V gene TRBV12-3 or TRBV12-4 combines with J gene TRBJ1-2; D remains ambiguous. V shed 8 bases and J shed 6 bases, with 16 bases lying between them. CDR3 length: 13 amino acids. The CDR3 spells CASRTAAAHGYTF. CDR3 DNA sequence: TGTGCCAGCCGGACGGCGGCGGCCCATGGCTACACCTTC.

This clonotype has only a few counts. V is TRBV5-1 and J is TRBJ2-7; the D gene is possibly TRBD2 (5 bases). Germline assignment: CDR1 SGHRS and CDR2 YFSETQ. This CDR3 region has 14 residues. Trimming took off 2 bases at V and 3 bases at J, with 12 bases between the two ends. The CDR3 region has the DNA TGCGCCAGCAGCTTCCGAGGGCCGAACTACGAGCAGTACTTC. It specifies CASSFRGPNYEQYF.

This clonotype was seen repeatedly, ten times or more. The V gene is TRBV20-1, the J gene TRBJ1-4; 8 nucleotides align to TRBD1. The CDR3 is 14 amino acids. V was pared by 5 bases and J by 6 bases, with 8 bases of the junction left unmatched. In germline, CDR1 is DFQATT, CDR2 SNEGSKA (reference sequence). CDR3 residues: CSAYPGGADEKLFF. The CDR3 nucleotides read TGCAGTGCTTACCCAGGGGGCGCGGATGAAAAACTGTTTTTT.

This clonotype was seen ten or more times. The rearrangement links TRBV5-5 to TRBJ2-2, with a weak D call TRBD2 (5 bases). Trimming took 0 bases from V and 4 from J, leaving 16 bases between them. CDR1 SGHKS and CDR2 YYEKEE come from the germline V gene (reference sequence). The CDR3 contains 17 residues. CDR3 in amino acids: CASSLAPGMDVTGELFF. The CDR3 coding sequence is TGTGCCAGCAGCTTGGCACCGGGGATGGACGTCACCGGGGAGCTGTTTTTT.

This clonotype was observed a few times. The chain recombines TRBV2 with TRBJ2-3; TRBD1 agrees at 7 bases. The CDR3 is made up of 13 amino acids. Germline CDR1 is SNHLY and CDR2 is FYNNEI. V lost 4 bases and J lost 3; bases outside the gene matches: 1. The CDR3 region is CASSGRGTDTQYF. In DNA, the CDR3 is TGTGCCAGCAGTGGCAGGGGGACAGATACGCAGTATTTT.

The rearrangement links TRBV7-2 to TRBJ1-6; no firm D call. The CDR3 extends over 13 amino acids. Germline loops: CDR1 SGHTA, CDR2 FQGNSA. V lost 6 bases and J 10 bases, leaving 13 bases between the germline ends. As DNA, the CDR3 is TGTGCCAGCAGTCAAGTGGGTCGGTCACCCCTCCACTTT. Translation: CASSQVGRSPLHF.

This clonotype showed up many times. The J gene is TRBJ2-7, the V gene TRBV4-2, with 12 bases fitting TRBD2. The V and J ends lost 1 base and 3 bases, in that order; junction bases with no gene match: 1. Per the germline V gene, CDR1 is LGHNA and CDR2 is YNFKEQ. This CDR3 spans 15 amino acids. As DNA, the CDR3 is TGTGCCAGCAGCCAAGGGACTAGCGGGATCTACGAGCAGTACTTC. Translation: CASSQGTSGIYEQYF.

V gene TRBV28 combines with J gene TRBJ2-1; D is uncertain. Trimming shortened V by 3 bases and J by 0 bases, and 9 bases separated the two germline ends. Germline V lookup: CDR1 MDHEN, CDR2 SYDVKM. The CDR3 sequence is 15 residues long. This chain's CDR3 is CASSFLGSSYNEQFF. CDR3 DNA sequence: TGTGCCAGCAGTTTTCTTGGCAGCTCCTACAATGAGCAGTTCTTC.

J is TRBJ2-2 and V is TRBV3-1; possibly TRBD1 for D (6 bases). The V gene lost 1 base and the J gene lost 7 bases, with 16 bases spanning the gap. The CDR3 covers 16 residues. Germline CDR1 LGHDT, CDR2 YNNKEL (reference sequence). CDR3 amino acids: CASSQGFRGDNGELFF. CDR3 sequence (DNA): TGTGCCAGCAGCCAAGGGTTCAGGGGTGATAACGGGGAGCTGTTTTTT.

A few counts support this clonotype. This sequence joins TRBV6-6 and TRBJ1-2; no definite D call. The length of the CDR3 is 12 residues. The ends were cut back, 5 bases at V and 2 bases at J, with 6 bases in the middle. In germline, CDR1 is MNHNY, CDR2 SVGAGI (reference sequence). The CDR3 here is CASSPENYGYTF. CDR3 bases: TGTGCCAGCAGTCCAGAAAACTATGGCTACACCTTC.

This clonotype was recorded many times. The chain joins TRBV6-1 to TRBJ1-5; 11 bases align to TRBD1. The V gene's germline CDR1 is MNHNS and CDR2 SASEGT. CDR3 size: 17 residues. The junction had 5 bases not matched to a gene; V was cut back by 2 bases and J by 2 bases. CDR3 nucleotide sequence: TGTGCCAGCAGTGAACGGACAGGGGGCAGGGGCAATCAGCCCCAGCATTTT. Translating it yields CASSERTGGRGNQPQHF.

Only a few counts were recorded for this clonotype. V is TRBV4-1 and J is TRBJ2-2; D perhaps matches TRBD1 (6 bases). Germline V gives CDR1 MGHRA, CDR2 YSYEKL. V gave up 8 bases and J gave up 0 bases, with 10 bases separating them. This CDR3 contains 14 residues. The CDR3 region is CASDRQPNTGELFF. The CDR3 bases are TGCGCCAGCGACAGGCAACCGAACACCGGGGAGCTGTTTTTT.

The V gene is TRBV20-1, the J gene TRBJ1-2; weak D call: TRBD1 (5 bases). Trimming took 6 bases from V and 2 from J, leaving 13 bases between them. The CDR3 contains 13 residues. Germline CDR1 is DFQATT and CDR2 is SNEGSKA (reference sequence). The CDR3 protein is CSAVQGDNYGYTF. CDR3 DNA sequence: TGCAGTGCGGTGCAGGGCGACAACTATGGCTACACCTTC.

This clonotype was counted at least ten times. The J gene is TRBJ2-1, the V gene TRBV7-8, with a tentative D call TRBD2 (6 bases). The CDR3 consists of 16 residues. V shed 1 base and J shed 6 bases, with 16 bases lying between them. Per the germline V gene, CDR1 is SGHVS and CDR2 is FQNEAQ. DNA for the CDR3: TGTGCCAGCAGCTTAGGACCCAGCGGGTGGTCCAATGAGCAGTTCTTC. Protein product: CASSLGPSGWSNEQFF.